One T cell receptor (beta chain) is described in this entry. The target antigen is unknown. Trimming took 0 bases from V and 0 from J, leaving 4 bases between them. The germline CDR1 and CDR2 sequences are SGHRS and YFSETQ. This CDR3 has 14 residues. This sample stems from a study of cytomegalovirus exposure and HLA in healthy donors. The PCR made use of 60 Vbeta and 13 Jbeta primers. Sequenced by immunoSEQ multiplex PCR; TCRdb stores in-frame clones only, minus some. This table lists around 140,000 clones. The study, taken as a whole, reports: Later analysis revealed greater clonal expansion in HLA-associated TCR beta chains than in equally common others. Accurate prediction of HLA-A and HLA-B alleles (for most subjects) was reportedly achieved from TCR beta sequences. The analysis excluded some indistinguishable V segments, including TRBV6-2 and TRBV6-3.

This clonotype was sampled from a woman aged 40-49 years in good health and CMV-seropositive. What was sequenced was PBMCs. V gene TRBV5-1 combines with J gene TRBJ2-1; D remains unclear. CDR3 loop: CASSLGGSYNEQFF. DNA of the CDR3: TGCGCCAGCAGCTTGGGCGGCTCCTACAATGAGCAGTTCTTC. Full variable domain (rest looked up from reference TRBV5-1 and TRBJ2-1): KAGVTQTPRYLIKTRGQQVTLSCSPISGHRSVSWYQQTPGQGLQFLFEYFSETQRNKGNFPGRFSGRQFSNSRSEMNVSTLELGDSALYLCASSLGGSYNEQFFGPGTRLTVL.